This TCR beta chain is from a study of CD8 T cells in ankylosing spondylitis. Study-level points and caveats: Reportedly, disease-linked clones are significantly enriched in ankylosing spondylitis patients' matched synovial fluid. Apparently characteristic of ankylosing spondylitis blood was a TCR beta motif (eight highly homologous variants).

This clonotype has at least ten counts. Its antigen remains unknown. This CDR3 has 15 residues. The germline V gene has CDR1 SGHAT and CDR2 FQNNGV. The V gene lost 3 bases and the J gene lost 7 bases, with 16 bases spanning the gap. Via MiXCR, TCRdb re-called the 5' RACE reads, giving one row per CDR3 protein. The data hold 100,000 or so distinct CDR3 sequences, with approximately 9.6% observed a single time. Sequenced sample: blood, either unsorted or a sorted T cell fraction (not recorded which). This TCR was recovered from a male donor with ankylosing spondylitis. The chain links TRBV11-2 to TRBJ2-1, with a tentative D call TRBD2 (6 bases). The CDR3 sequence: CASSFSDGLANEQFF. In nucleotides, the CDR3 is TGTGCCAGCAGCTTTAGCGACGGGCTAGCGAATGAGCAGTTCTTC.